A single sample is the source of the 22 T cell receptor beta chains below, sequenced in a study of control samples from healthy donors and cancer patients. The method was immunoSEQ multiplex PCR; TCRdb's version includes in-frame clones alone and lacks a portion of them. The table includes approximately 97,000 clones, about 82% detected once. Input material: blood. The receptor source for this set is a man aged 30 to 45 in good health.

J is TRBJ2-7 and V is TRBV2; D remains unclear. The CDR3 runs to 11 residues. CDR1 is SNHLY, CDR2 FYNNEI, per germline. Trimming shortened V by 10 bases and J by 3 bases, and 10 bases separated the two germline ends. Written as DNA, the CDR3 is TGTGCCACCATGTCTGTCTACGAGCAGTACTTC. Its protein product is CATMSVYEQYF. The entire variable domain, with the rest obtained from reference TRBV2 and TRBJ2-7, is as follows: EPEVTQTPSHQVTQMGQEVILRCVPISNHLYFYWYRQILGQKVEFLVSFYNNEISEKSEIFDDQFSVERPDGSNFTLKIRSTKLEDSAMYFCATMSVYEQYFGPGTRLTVT.

The CDR3 nucleotides are TGTGCCAGCTCACCACCGGCCAGGGTCAGACCGAACACTGAAGCTTTCTTT. It translates to CASSPPARVRPNTEAFF. This chain joins TRBV18 and TRBJ1-1, with D possibly matching TRBD1 (5 bases). The V gene's germline CDR1 is KGHSH and CDR2 LQKENI. The CDR3 is 17 residues long. Trimming left V 0 bases short and J 1 base short, with 15 bases between.

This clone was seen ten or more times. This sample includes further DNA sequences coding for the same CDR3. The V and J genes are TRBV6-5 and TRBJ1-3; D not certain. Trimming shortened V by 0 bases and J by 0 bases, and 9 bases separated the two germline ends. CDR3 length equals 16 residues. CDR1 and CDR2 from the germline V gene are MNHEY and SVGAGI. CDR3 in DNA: TGTGCCAGCAGTTACTCCCCTGCAAGCTCTGGAAACACCATATATTTT. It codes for CASSYSPASSGNTIYF.

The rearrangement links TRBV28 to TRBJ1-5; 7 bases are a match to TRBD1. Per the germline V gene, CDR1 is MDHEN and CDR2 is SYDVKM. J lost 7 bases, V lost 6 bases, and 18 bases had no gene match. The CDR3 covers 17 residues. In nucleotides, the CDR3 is TGTGCCAGCAGCCCGGAACTAAACAGGGGAAAAAACCAGCCCCAGCATTTT. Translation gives CASSPELNRGKNQPQHF. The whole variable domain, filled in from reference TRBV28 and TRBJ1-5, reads DVKVTQSSRYLVKRTGEKVFLECVQDMDHENMFWYRQDPGLGLRLIYFSYDVKMKEKGDIPEGYSVSREKKERFSLILESASTNQTSMYLCASSPELNRGKNQPQHFGDGTRLSIL.

CDR3 coding DNA: TGTGCCAGCAGCCAAGTCGGAGGTAACTATGGCTACACCTTC. Translated, it gives CASSQVGGNYGYTF. This chain links TRBV3-1 (or the pseudogene TRBV3-2) with TRBJ1-2; D not certain. The germline gives CDR1 LGHDT, CDR2 YNNKEL (reference sequence). The V end was cut by 1 base, the J end by 1 base, with 7 bases between. This CDR3 contains 14 residues.

The CDR3 region is CAISGANSNQPQHF. The CDR3 DNA sequence: TGTGCCATCAGTGGGGCTAATAGCAATCAGCCCCAGCATTTT. The J gene is TRBJ1-5, the V gene TRBV10-3; D is unclear. Trimming shortened V by 4 bases and J by 0 bases, and 7 bases separated the two germline ends. Germline V gene data show CDR1 as ENHRY and CDR2 as SYGVKD. CDR3 length: 14 residues.

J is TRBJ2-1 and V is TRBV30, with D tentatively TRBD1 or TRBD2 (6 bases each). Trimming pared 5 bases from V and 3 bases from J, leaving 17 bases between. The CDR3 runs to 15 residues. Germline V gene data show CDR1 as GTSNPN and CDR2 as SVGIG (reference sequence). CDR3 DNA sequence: TGTGCCTGGGGGACCCGGAGGGGGTACTACAATGAGCAGTTCTTC. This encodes CAWGTRRGYYNEQFF.

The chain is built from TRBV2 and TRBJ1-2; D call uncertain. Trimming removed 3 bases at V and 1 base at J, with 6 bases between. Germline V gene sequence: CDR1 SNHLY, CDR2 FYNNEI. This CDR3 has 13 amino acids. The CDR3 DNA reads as TGTGCCAGCAGTGAGATGGGTAACTATGGCTACACCTTC. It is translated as CASSEMGNYGYTF.

This chain's CDR3 is CATSSPDETIYNEQFF. For the CDR3, the DNA is TGTGCCACCAGCAGCCCGGACGAGACGATCTACAATGAGCAGTTCTTC. V and J are TRBV15 and TRBJ2-1; no definite D call. Per germline, CDR1 LNHNV and CDR2 YYDKDF (reference sequence). CDR3 size: 16 residues. V gave up 3 bases and J gave up 3 bases, with 15 bases separating them.

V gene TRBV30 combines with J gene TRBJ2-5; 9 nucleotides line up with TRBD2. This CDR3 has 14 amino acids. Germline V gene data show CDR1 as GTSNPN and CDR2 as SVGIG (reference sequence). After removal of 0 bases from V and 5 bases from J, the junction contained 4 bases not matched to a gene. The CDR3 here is CAWSVGGGAETQYF. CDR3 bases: TGTGCCTGGAGTGTAGGCGGGGGGGCCGAGACCCAGTACTTC.

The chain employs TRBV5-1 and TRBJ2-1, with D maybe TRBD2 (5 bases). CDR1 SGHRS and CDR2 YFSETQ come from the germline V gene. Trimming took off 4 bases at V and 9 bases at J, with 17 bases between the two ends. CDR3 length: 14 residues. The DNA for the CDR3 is TGCGCCAGCAGCCCCGGCTCGGCTAGCCCTGAGCAGTTCTTC. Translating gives CASSPGSASPEQFF.

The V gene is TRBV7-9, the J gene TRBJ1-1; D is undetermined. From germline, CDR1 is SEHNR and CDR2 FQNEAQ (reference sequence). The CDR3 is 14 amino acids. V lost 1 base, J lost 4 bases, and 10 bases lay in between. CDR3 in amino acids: CASSLDWGATEAFF. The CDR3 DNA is TGTGCCAGCAGCTTAGATTGGGGTGCCACTGAAGCTTTCTTT.

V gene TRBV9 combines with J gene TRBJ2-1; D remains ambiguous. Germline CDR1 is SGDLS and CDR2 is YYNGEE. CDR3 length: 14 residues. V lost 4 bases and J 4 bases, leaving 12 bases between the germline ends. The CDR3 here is CASSPQWRYNEQFF. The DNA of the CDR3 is TGTGCCAGCAGCCCCCAGTGGAGATACAATGAGCAGTTCTTC.

This chain's CDR3 is CASSLVVERGYTF. CDR3 nucleotide sequence: TGTGCCAGCAGTTTAGTGGTGGAACGAGGCTACACCTTC. The V and J genes are TRBV12-3 or TRBV12-4 and TRBJ1-2; D ambiguous. This CDR3 has 13 residues. V lost 1 base and J lost 8, with 11 bases in between.

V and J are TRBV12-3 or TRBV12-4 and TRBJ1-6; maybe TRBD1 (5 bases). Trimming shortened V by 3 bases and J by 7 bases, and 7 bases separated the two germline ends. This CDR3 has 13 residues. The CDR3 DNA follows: TGTGCCAGCAGTTTCAGGGAAAATTCACCCCTCCACTTT. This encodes CASSFRENSPLHF.

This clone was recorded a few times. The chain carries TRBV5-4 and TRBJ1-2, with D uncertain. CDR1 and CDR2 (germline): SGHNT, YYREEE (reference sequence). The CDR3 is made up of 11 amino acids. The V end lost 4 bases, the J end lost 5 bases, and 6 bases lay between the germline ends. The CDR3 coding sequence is TGTGCCAGCAGCAGTGGTTATGGCTACACCTTC. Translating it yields CASSSGYGYTF.

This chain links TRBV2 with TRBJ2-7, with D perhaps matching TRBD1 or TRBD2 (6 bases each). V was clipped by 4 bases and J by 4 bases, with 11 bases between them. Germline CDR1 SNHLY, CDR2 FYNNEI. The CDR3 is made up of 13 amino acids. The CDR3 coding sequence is TGTGCCAGCAGTGTGAGGGGGGAGTACGAGCAGTACTTC. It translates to CASSVRGEYEQYF.

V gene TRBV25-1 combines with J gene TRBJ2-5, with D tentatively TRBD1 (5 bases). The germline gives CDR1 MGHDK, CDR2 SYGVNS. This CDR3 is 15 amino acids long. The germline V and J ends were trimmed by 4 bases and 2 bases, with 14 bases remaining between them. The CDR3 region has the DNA TGTGCCAGCAGTGTGATACAGGTGGGACAAGAGACCCAGTACTTC. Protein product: CASSVIQVGQETQYF. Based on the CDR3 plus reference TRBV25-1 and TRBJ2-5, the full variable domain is EADIYQTPRYLVIGTGKKITLECSQTMGHDKMYWYQQDPGMELHLIHYSYGVNSTEKGDLSSESTVSRIRTEHFPLTLESARPSHTSQYLCASSVIQVGQETQYFGPGTRLLVL.

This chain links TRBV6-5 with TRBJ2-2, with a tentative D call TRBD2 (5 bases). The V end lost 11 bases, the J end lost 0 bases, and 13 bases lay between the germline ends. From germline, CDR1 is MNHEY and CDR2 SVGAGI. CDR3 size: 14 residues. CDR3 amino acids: CACKLLANTGELFF. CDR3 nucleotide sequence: TGTGCCTGCAAATTACTAGCGAACACCGGGGAGCTGTTTTTT.

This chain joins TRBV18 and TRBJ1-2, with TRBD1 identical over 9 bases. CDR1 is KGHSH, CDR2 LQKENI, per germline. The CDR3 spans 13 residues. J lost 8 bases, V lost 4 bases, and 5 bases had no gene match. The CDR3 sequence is CASSRDRALGYTF. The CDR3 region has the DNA TGTGCCAGCTCACGGGACAGGGCCCTCGGCTACACCTTC.

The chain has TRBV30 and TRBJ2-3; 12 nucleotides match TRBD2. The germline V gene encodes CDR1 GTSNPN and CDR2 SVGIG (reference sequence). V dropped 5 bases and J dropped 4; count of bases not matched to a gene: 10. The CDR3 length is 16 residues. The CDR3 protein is CAWGKGLAGSADTQYF. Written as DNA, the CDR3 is TGTGCCTGGGGAAAAGGACTAGCGGGGTCGGCAGATACGCAGTATTTT.

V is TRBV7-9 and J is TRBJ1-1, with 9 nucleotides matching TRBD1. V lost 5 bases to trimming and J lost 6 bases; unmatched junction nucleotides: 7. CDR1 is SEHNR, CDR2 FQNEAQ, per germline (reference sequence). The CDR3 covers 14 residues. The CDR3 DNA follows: TGTGCCAGCAGCCACCGGGACAGGGTTTCTGAAGCTTTCTTT. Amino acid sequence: CASSHRDRVSEAFF. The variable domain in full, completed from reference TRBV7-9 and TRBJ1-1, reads DTGVSQNPRHKITKRGQNVTFRCDPISEHNRLYWYRQTLGQGPEFLTYFQNEAQLEKSRLLSDRFSAERPKGSFSTLEIQRTEQGDSAMYLCASSHRDRVSEAFFGQGTRLTVV.